This TCR beta chain was found in a study of blood T cell repertoires in COVID-19. Produced via immunoSEQ multiplex PCR; TCRdb's table is partial and in-frame only. The table has under 150,000 clones, roughly 80% seen once. The source of this sequence is a middle-aged man with acute or convalescent COVID-19. The material sequenced was peripheral blood.

The CDR3 is CASSVAERTANTGELFF. For the CDR3, the DNA is TGTGCCAGCAGCGTAGCTGAGCGGACAGCGAACACCGGGGAGCTGTTTTTT. The chain uses TRBV9 and TRBJ2-2; TRBD1 might be the D (6 bases). Germline V CDR1 and CDR2: SGDLS, YYNGEE. The CDR3 sequence is 17 residues long. V was cut by 0 bases and J by 0 bases, with 12 bases left in between.